These 18 T cell receptor beta chains share one sample of origin, sequenced in a study of OX40 agonist ivuxolimab in advanced cancers. Sequencing used immunoSEQ multiplex PCR; TCRdb keeps in-frame clones, though not all of them. The sample contains 65,000 to 80,000 clones, roughly nine tenths of which appear only once. The source was CD4+ or CD8+ T cells sorted from blood, collected in a trial of the OX40 agonist ivuxolimab. The receptors stem from an adult with an advanced solid tumor such as melanoma, head and neck, liver or kidney cancer.

CDR3 amino acids: CASRSGGGETQYF. The CDR3 DNA is TGTGCCAGCAGATCAGGGGGGGGTGAGACCCAGTACTTC. The chain recombines TRBV28 with TRBJ2-5; possibly TRBD1 or TRBD2 for D (7 bases each). The CDR3 covers 13 residues. Looked up from germline, CDR1 is MDHEN and CDR2 is SYDVKM. V lost 6 bases to trimming and J lost 5 bases, with 13 bases between them.

This clone was counted a single time. The chain employs TRBV19 and TRBJ2-7; weak D call: TRBD2 (6 bases). This CDR3 contains 13 residues. V dropped 5 bases and J dropped 2 bases, with 10 bases sitting between them. Germline V lookup: CDR1 LNHDA, CDR2 SQIVND (reference sequence). CDR3 sequence: CASSPRTTYEQYF. The DNA of the CDR3 is TGTGCCAGTAGTCCGCGGACTACCTACGAGCAGTACTTC. Variable domain in full (rest from reference TRBV19 and TRBJ2-7): DGGITQSPKYLFRKEGQNVTLSCEQNLNHDAMYWYRQDPGQGLRLIYYSQIVNDFQKGDIAEGYSVSREKKESFPLTVTSAQKNPTAFYLCASSPRTTYEQYFGPGTRLTVT.

V is TRBV6-1 and J is TRBJ2-1, with 9 bases matching TRBD2. The CDR3 runs 14 residues. CDR1 and CDR2 from the germline V gene are MNHNS and SASEGT. Losses at the gene ends were 7 bases for V and 7 bases for J; bases not matched to a gene: 8. The DNA for the CDR3 is TGTGCCAGCAAAGAAGCGGGGGGAGGGAATGAGCAGTTCTTC. It encodes CASKEAGGGNEQFF.

The chain combines TRBV28 with TRBJ1-1; D perhaps matches TRBD1 (5 bases). Per germline, CDR1 MDHEN and CDR2 SYDVKM. Trimming left V 7 bases short and J 6 bases short, with 9 bases between. The CDR3 sequence is 11 residues long. In nucleotides, the CDR3 is TGTGCCAGCACCCAGGGCCCTGAAGCTTTCTTT. This gives the protein CASTQGPEAFF.

The chain carries TRBV2 and TRBJ1-3, with 11 positions matching TRBD1. The germline CDR1 and CDR2 sequences are SNHLY and FYNNEI. Trimming cost V 7 bases and J 2 bases; bases outside gene matches: 4. This CDR3 spans 15 amino acids. CDR3 residues: CASTMDRGPGNTIYF. The CDR3 DNA sequence: TGTGCCAGCACCATGGACAGGGGGCCTGGAAACACCATATATTTT.

The V call is TRBV25-1, the J call TRBJ2-5; D uncertain. CDR3 length equals 14 residues. Trimming stripped 4 bases from V and 2 bases from J, with 11 bases between. From germline, CDR1 is MGHDK and CDR2 SYGVNS. CDR3 sequence reads: CASSVKEYQETQYF. DNA of the CDR3: TGTGCCAGCAGTGTGAAGGAGTATCAAGAGACCCAGTACTTC.

The rearrangement uses TRBV5-4 and TRBJ1-2; 9 bases fit TRBD1. J was trimmed by 0 bases and V by 1 base; bases with no gene match: 4. CDR1 and CDR2 (germline): SGHNT, YYREEE (reference sequence). The CDR3 is 16 residues long. In nucleotides, the CDR3 is TGTGCCAGCAGCTTGAACAGGGGGCAGTCTAACTATGGCTACACCTTC. Protein product: CASSLNRGQSNYGYTF.

This chain connects TRBV27 to TRBJ2-1, with D possibly TRBD2 on 5 matching bases. Trimming pared 4 bases from V and 0 bases from J, leaving 13 bases between. The CDR3 extends over 16 amino acids. The germline CDR1 and CDR2 sequences are MNHEY and SMNVEV (reference sequence). This CDR3 reads CASSWYSGVSYNEQFF. CDR3 in DNA: TGTGCCAGCAGTTGGTACAGCGGAGTCTCCTACAATGAGCAGTTCTTC.

The chain combines TRBV19 with TRBJ2-1; unclear D gene. The CDR3 totals 14 residues. Germline lookup yields CDR1 LNHDA and CDR2 SQIVND (reference sequence). V shed 0 bases and J shed 2 bases, with 5 bases lying between them. The CDR3 protein is CASSIDRAYNEQFF. In nucleotides, the CDR3 is TGTGCCAGTAGTATAGATCGGGCCTACAATGAGCAGTTCTTC.

The chain couples TRBV27 to TRBJ2-1; the match to TRBD2 covers 13 bases. The CDR3 runs 19 residues. The J segment lost 0 bases and the V segment lost 6 bases, leaving 11 bases of the junction unmatched. Germline-derived CDR1 and CDR2 are MNHEY and SMNVEV (reference sequence). In DNA form, the CDR3 reads TGTGCCAGCAGCCCTACGACTAGCGGGAGGCTCAGCTCCTACAATGAGCAGTTCTTC. Translated: CASSPTTSGRLSSYNEQFF.

The V and J genes are TRBV5-1 and TRBJ2-7; possible D gene TRBD1, 6 bases. Trimming removed 3 bases at V and 4 bases at J, with 20 bases between. There are 16 residues in the CDR3. The V gene's germline CDR1 is SGHRS and CDR2 YFSETQ. The CDR3 bases are TGCGCCAGCAGCTCTCCTTTCACAGGGATTCAATACGAGCAGTACTTC. The encoded protein is CASSSPFTGIQYEQYF.

This chain connects TRBV6-5 to TRBJ2-7, with D perhaps given as TRBD1 or TRBD2 (5 bases each). CDR1 and CDR2 from the germline V gene are MNHEY and SVGAGI. The CDR3 sequence is 13 residues long. V gave up 6 bases and J gave up 2 bases, with 11 bases separating them. The CDR3 loop reads CASRVLGAYEQYF. In DNA form, the CDR3 reads TGTGCCAGCAGAGTCCTGGGGGCCTACGAGCAGTACTTC.

The rearrangement uses TRBV27 and TRBJ1-1; D gene unclear. This CDR3 is 16 amino acids long. Germline CDR1 is MNHEY and CDR2 is SMNVEV (reference sequence). V lost 5 bases, J lost 1 base, and 17 bases lay in between. The CDR3 bases are TGTGCCAGCAGTCCCGTCCCCCACACACAGAACACTGAAGCTTTCTTT. Residues: CASSPVPHTQNTEAFF.

The chain recombines TRBV19 with TRBJ2-2; D is possibly TRBD1 (6 bases). Trimming took off 2 bases at V and 4 bases at J, with 11 bases between the two ends. The germline V gene encodes CDR1 LNHDA and CDR2 SQIVND (reference sequence). The CDR3 is 15 residues long. CDR3 sequence: CASSIRTGSTGELFF. CDR3 in DNA: TGTGCCAGTAGTATACGAACAGGGAGCACCGGGGAGCTGTTTTTT.

This clone was seen once. This chain links TRBV21-1 with TRBJ2-2; the table's D call TRBD1 went unverified against the DNA. TRBV21-1 is annotated as a pseudogene. CDR3 length: 16 amino acids. The DNA for the CDR3 is TGTGCCAGCAGCAGAGGGGGCTATGGGAACACCGGGGAGCTGTTTTTT. Translation gives CASSRGGYGNTGELFF.

The J gene is TRBJ1-4, the V gene TRBV28; no definite D call. With 4 bases removed from V and 0 bases from J, the gap between germline ends came to 15 bases. The CDR3 extends over 17 amino acids. Germline-derived CDR1 and CDR2 are MDHEN and SYDVKM. The CDR3 here is CASSSAGNTATNEKLFF. CDR3 sequence (DNA): TGTGCCAGCAGTTCCGCCGGAAACACTGCAACTAATGAAAAACTGTTTTTT.

The chain couples TRBV10-3 to TRBJ2-1; 8 bases line up with TRBD2. Germline loops: CDR1 ENHRY, CDR2 SYGVKD. V was pared by 3 bases and J by 0 bases, with 4 bases of the junction left unmatched. CDR3 length: 16 amino acids. This CDR3 is CAISDQRGSSYNEQFF. The CDR3, as DNA: TGTGCCATCAGTGATCAGCGGGGGAGCTCCTACAATGAGCAGTTCTTC.

The chain links TRBV28 to TRBJ2-7, with D uncertain. The ends were cut back, 2 bases at V and 5 bases at J, with 4 bases in the middle. This CDR3 has 11 amino acids. The germline CDR1 and CDR2 sequences are MDHEN and SYDVKM. This CDR3 is CASSLNHEQYF. Written as DNA, the CDR3 is TGTGCCAGCAGTTTAAACCACGAGCAGTACTTC.